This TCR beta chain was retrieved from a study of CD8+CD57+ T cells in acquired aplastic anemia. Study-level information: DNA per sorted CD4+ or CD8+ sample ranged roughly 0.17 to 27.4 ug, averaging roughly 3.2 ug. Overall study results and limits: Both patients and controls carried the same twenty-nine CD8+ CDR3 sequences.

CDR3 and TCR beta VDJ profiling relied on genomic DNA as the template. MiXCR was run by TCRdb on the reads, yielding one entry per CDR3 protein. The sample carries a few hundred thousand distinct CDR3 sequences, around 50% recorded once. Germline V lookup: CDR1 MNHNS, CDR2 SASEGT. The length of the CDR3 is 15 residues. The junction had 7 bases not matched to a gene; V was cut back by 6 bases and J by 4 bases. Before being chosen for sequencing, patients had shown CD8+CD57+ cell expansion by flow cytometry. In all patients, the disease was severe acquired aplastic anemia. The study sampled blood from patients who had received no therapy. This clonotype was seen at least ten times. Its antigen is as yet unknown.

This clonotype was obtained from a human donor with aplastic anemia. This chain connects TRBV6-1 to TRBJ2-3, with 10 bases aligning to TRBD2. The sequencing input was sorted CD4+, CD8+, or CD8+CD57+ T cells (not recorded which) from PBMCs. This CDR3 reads CASRYLAGGSDTQYF. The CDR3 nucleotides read TGTGCCAGCAGGTACTTAGCGGGGGGCTCAGATACGCAGTATTTT.